This section outlines one T cell receptor beta chain sequence together with its context. The antigen is undetermined. These data come from a study of shared clonotypes between healthy human individuals. Across the study: Serving as donors were a couple of women and a few men, whose ages spanned 18 to 49. For every donor, three CD4 naive, three CD4 memory, two CD8 naive and one CD8 memory plates were used.

CDR3 size: 13 residues. The V end was cut by 0 bases, the J end by 5 bases, with 5 bases between. Germline CDR1 is SGHNT and CDR2 is YYREEE (reference sequence). Whole-study findings and limits: Non-shared clonotypes had lower generation probabilities than clonotypes shared by all four sorted-subset donors. Among a few donors, roughly 5.4% of naive CD4 clonotypes were found in common.

This table comes from immunoSEQ multiplex PCR, and its TCRdb copy is limited to in-frame clones, with some not included. The sample carries about 610,000 clones, less than 98% recorded once. This sequence was found in a woman aged 25-40 years in good health. The chain joins TRBV5-4 to TRBJ2-2; D gene uncertain. Sequencing used naive CD4+ T cells sorted from blood. Subset noted: CD45RA+ positively selected. The CDR3 nucleotides are TGTGCCAGCAGCTTGGGGGAAACCGGGGAGCTGTTTTTT. Amino acid sequence: CASSLGETGELFF.